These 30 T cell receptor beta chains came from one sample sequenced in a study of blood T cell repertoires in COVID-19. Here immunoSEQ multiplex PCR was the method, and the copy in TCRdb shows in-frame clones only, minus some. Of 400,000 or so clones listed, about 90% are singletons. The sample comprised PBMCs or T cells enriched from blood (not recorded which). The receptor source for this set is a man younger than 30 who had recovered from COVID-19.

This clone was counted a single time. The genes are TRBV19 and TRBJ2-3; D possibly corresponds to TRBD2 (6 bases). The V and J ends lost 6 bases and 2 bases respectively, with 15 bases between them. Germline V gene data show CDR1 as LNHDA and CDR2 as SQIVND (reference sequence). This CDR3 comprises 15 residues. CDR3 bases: TGTGCCAGTAGCCTGGGGGGAGCATCCACAGATACGCAGTATTTT. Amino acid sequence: CASSLGGASTDTQYF.

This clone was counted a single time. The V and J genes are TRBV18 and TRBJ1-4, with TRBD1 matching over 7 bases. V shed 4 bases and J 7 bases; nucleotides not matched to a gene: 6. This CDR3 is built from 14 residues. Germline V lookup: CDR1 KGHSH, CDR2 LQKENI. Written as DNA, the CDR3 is TGTGCCAGCTCACAGGACAGGATGCTTGAAAAACTGTTTTTT. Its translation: CASSQDRMLEKLFF.

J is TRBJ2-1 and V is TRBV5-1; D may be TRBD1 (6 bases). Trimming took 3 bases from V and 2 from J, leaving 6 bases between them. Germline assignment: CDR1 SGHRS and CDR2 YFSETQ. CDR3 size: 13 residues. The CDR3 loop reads CASSSGAYNEQFF. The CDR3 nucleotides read TGCGCCAGCAGCTCAGGGGCCTACAATGAGCAGTTCTTC.

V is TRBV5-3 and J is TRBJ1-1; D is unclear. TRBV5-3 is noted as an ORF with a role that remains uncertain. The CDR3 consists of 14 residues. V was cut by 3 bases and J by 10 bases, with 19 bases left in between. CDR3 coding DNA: TGTGCCAGAAGCTCAAGGACTCGTGGACGCGGAGCTTTCTTT. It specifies CARSSRTRGRGAFF.

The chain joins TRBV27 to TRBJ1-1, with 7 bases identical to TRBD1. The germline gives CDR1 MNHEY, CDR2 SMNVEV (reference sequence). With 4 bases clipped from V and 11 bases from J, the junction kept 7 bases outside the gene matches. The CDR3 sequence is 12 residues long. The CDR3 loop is CASSYRGANAFF. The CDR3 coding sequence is TGTGCCAGCAGTTACAGGGGCGCGAACGCTTTCTTT.

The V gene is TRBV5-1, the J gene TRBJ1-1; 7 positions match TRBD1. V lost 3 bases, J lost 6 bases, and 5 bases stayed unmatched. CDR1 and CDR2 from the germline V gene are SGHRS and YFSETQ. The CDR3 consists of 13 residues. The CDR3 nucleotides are TGCGCCAGCAGCTCCCAAGACAGGGCTGAAGCTTTCTTT. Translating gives CASSSQDRAEAFF.

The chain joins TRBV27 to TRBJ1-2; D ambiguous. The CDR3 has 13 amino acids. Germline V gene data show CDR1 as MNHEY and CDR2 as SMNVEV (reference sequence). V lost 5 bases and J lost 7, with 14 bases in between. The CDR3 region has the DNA TGTGCCAGCAGTCCTCTTTTGGAGGGTGGCTACACCTTC. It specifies CASSPLLEGGYTF.

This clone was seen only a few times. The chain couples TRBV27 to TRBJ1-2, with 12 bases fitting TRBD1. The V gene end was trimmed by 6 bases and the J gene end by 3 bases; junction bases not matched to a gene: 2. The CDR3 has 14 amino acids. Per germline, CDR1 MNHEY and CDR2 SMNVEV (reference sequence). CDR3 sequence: CASRGTGGDYGYTF. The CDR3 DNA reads TGTGCCAGCAGGGGGACAGGGGGCGACTATGGCTACACCTTC.

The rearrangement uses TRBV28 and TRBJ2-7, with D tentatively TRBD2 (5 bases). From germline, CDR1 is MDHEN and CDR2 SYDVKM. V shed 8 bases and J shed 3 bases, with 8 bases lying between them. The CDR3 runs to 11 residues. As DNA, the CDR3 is TGTGCCAGCGGGAGCTTCTACGAGCAGTACTTC. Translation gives CASGSFYEQYF. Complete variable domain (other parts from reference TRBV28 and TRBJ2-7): DVKVTQSSRYLVKRTGEKVFLECVQDMDHENMFWYRQDPGLGLRLIYFSYDVKMKEKGDIPEGYSVSREKKERFSLILESASTNQTSMYLCASGSFYEQYFGPGTRLTVT.

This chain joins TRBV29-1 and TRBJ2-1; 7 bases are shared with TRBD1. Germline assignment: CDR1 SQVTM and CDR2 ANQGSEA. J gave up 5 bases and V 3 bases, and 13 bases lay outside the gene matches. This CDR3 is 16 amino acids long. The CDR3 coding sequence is TGCAGCGTTGAGCGCAGGGGCAGGGGGATAAACAATGAGCAGTTCTTC. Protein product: CSVERRGRGINNEQFF.

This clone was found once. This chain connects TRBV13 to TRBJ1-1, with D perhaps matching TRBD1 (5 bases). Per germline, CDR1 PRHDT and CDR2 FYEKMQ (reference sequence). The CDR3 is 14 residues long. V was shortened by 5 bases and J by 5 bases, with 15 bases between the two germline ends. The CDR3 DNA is TGTGCCAGCAGCCCATCGACAGAGGTGACTGAAGCTTTCTTT. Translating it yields CASSPSTEVTEAFF.

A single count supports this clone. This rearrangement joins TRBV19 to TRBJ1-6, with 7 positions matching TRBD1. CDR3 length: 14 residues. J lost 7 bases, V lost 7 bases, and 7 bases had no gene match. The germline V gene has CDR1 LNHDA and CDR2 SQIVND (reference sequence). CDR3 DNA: TGTGCCAGTACCGTCGGGACAGCCAATTCACCCCTCCACTTT. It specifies CASTVGTANSPLHF.

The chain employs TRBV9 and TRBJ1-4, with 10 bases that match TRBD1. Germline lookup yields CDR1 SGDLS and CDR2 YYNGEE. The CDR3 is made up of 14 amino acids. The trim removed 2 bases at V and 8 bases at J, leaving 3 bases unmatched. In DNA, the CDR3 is TGTGCCAGCAGCGTCGGACAGGGGGACGAAAAACTGTTTTTT. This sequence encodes CASSVGQGDEKLFF.

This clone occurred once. The CDR3 loop is CASSYGAGNRAFF. CDR3 coding DNA: TGTGCCAGCAGTTACGGCGCCGGGAATCGGGCTTTCTTT. The V gene is TRBV6-5, the J gene TRBJ1-1; D remains ambiguous. This CDR3 is 13 amino acids long. With 2 bases removed from V and 11 bases from J, the gap between germline ends came to 15 bases. Germline assignment: CDR1 MNHEY and CDR2 SVGAGI.

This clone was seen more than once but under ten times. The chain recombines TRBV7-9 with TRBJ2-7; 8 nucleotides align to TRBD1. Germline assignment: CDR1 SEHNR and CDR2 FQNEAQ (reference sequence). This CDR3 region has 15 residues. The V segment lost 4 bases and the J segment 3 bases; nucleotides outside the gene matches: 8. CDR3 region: CASSWGDDRGYEQYF. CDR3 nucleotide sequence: TGTGCCAGCAGCTGGGGCGACGACAGGGGCTACGAGCAGTACTTC.

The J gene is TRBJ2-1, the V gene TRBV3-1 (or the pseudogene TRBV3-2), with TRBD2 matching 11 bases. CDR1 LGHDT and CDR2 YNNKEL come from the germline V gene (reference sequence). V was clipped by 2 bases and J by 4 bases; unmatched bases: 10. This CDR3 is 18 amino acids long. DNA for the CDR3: TGTGCCAGCAGCCAACCCGCTTTAGCGGGAGGGCTTTACAATGAGCAGTTCTTC. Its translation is CASSQPALAGGLYNEQFF.

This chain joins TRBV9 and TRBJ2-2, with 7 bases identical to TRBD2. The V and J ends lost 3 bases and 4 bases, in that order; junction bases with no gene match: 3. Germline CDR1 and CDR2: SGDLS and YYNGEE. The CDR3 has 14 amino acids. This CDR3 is CASSASGITGELFF. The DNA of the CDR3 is TGTGCCAGCAGCGCGAGCGGGATCACCGGGGAGCTGTTTTTT.

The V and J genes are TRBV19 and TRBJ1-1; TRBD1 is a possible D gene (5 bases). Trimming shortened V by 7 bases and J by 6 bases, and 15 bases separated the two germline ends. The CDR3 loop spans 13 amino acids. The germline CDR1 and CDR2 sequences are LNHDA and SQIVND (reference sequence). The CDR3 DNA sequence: TGTGCCAGTAAAGGGGTGATGAGTGCTGAAGCTTTCTTT. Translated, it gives CASKGVMSAEAFF.

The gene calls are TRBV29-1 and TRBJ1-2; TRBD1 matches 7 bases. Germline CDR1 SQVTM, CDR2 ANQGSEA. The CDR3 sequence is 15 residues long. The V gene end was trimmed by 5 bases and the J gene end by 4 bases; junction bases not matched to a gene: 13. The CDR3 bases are TGCAGCGTTCGCCCCACTTTGACAGGGCTCTATGGCTACACCTTC. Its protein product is CSVRPTLTGLYGYTF.

The CDR3 loop is CASHRGPNTEAFF. CDR3 coding DNA: TGTGCCAGTCACAGGGGGCCGAACACTGAAGCTTTCTTT. The chain recombines TRBV12-3 or TRBV12-4 with TRBJ1-1, with 9 positions matching TRBD1. With 9 bases clipped from V and 1 base from J, the junction kept 3 bases outside the gene matches. The CDR3 has 13 residues.

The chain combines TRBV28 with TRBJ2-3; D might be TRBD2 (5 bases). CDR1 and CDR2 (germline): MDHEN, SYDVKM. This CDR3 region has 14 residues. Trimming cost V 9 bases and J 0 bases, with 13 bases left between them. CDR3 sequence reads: CASSAQRSTDTQYF. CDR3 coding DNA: TGTGCCAGTTCTGCCCAGCGGAGCACAGATACGCAGTATTTT.

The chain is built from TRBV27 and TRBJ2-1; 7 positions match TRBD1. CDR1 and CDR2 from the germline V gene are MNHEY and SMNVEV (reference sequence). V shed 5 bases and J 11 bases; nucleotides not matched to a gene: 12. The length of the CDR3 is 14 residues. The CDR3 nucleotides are TGTGCCAGCAGTGTACTCGAGGGGGCGGTAAAGCAGTTCTTC. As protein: CASSVLEGAVKQFF.

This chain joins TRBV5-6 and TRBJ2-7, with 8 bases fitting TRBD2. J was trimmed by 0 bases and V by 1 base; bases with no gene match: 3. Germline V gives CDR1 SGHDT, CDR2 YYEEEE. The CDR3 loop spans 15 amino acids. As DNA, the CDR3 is TGTGCCAGCAGCTTGATCGGGGGGGCCTCCTACGAGCAGTACTTC. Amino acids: CASSLIGGASYEQYF.

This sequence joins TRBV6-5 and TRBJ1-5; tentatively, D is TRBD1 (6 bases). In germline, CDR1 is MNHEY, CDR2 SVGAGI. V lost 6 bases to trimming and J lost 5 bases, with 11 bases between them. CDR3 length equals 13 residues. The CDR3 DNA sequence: TGTGCCAGCAGCCGGGGACAAGATCAGCCCCAGCATTTT. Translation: CASSRGQDQPQHF.

CDR3 protein: CASSQDQGQGEAFF. In nucleotides, the CDR3 is TGCGCCAGCAGCCAAGATCAAGGACAGGGTGAAGCTTTCTTT. This rearrangement joins TRBV4-1 to TRBJ1-1; 8 bases map to TRBD1. The trim removed 0 bases at V and 7 bases at J, leaving 4 bases unmatched. In germline, CDR1 is MGHRA, CDR2 YSYEKL. The CDR3 runs 14 residues.

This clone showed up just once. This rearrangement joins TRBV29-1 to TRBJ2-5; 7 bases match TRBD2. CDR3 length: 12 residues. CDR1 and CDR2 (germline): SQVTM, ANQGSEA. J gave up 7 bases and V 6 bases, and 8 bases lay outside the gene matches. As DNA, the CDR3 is TGCAGCGTCGGGCAACCGGGGGGGACCCAGTACTTC. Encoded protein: CSVGQPGGTQYF.

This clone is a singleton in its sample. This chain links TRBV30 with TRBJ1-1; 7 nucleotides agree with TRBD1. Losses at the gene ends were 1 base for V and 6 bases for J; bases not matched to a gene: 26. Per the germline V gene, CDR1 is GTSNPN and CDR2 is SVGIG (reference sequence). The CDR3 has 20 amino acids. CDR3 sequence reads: CAWSALSLGQARSRSAEAFF. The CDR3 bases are TGTGCCTGGAGTGCCCTCTCACTCGGACAGGCACGGAGTCGATCGGCTGAAGCTTTCTTT.

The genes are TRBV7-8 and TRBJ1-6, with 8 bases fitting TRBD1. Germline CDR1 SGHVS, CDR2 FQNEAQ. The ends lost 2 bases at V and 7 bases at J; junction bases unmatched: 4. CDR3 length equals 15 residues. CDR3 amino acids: CASSLPGQANSPLHF. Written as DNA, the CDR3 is TGTGCCAGCAGCTTACCGGGACAGGCCAATTCACCCCTCCACTTT.

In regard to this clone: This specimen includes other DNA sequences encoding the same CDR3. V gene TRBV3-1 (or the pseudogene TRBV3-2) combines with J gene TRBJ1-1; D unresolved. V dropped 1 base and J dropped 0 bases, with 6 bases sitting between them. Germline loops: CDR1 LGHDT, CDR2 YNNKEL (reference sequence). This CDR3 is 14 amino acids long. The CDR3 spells CASSQGQVNTEAFF. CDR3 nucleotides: TGTGCCAGCAGCCAAGGGCAGGTGAACACTGAAGCTTTCTTT.

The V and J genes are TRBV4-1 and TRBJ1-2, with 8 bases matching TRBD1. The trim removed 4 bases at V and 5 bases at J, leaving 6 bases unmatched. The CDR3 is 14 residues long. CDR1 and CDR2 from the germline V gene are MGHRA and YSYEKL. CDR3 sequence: CASSPPDREYGYTF. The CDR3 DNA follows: TGCGCCAGCAGCCCCCCGGACAGGGAATATGGCTACACCTTC.